Presented here are 10 T cell receptor beta chains from one specimen sequenced in a study of tumor-infiltrating lymphocytes in oesophageal squamous cell carcinoma. Via MiXCR, TCRdb re-called the PCR reads, giving one row per CDR3 protein. In the table there are 15,000 to 20,000 distinct CDR3 sequences, around 43% of which are singletons. The specimen was normal esophageal tissue next to the tumor. The receptors originated from a female donor with esophageal squamous cell carcinoma.

This clonotype is judged medium-sized. This rearrangement joins TRBV12-3 or TRBV12-4 to TRBJ1-2; D not resolved. The germline V and J ends were trimmed by 2 bases and 4 bases, with 8 bases remaining between them. The CDR3 is 13 amino acids. The CDR3 region has the DNA TGTGCCAGCAGTTTAAACAGTCTCTATGGCTACACCTTC. It yields the protein CASSLNSLYGYTF.

In this sample, this clonotype turned up many times. V gene TRBV19 combines with J gene TRBJ2-5; 10 positions agree with TRBD2. Judging by the DNA end, TRBJ2-7 fits better; the J call may be wrong. Germline V gene sequence: CDR1 LNHDA, CDR2 SQIVND (reference sequence). This CDR3 is built from 15 residues. CDR3 sequence: CASTLAGGKGYEQYF. As DNA, the CDR3 is TGTGCCAGTACCTTAGCGGGAGGTAAAGGCTACGAGCAGTACTTC.

This clonotype occurred many times. One base away lies a much larger clone, so this may be a sequencing read error. The chain joins TRBV28 to TRBJ2-1; weak D call: TRBD2 (5 bases). The assigned J gene may be wrong: the sequence end matches TRBJ2-7 better. Germline CDR1 is MDHEN and CDR2 is SYDVKM. The CDR3 is 16 residues long. The CDR3 region is CASSPSGGSASNEQYF. CDR3 nucleotides: TGTGCCAGCAGTCCGTCCGGCGGTAGCGCGAGCAATGAGCAGTACTTC.

The J gene is TRBJ1-1, the V gene TRBV10-2, with 9 bases fitting TRBD2. The J call may be incorrect, as the DNA end agrees better with TRBJ2-2. The CDR3 has 16 residues. Germline V gives CDR1 WSHSY, CDR2 SAAADI. Here the CDR3 reads CASRSLAGDSTGELFF. The CDR3 nucleotides read TGCGCCAGCAGGTCCTTAGCGGGAGATTCCACCGGGGAGCTGTTTTTT.

The chain uses TRBV7-2 and TRBJ2-7; 9 bases line up with TRBD2. V lost 4 bases and J lost 7; bases outside the gene matches: 26. The length of the CDR3 is 20 residues. The germline V gene encodes CDR1 SGHTA and CDR2 FQGNSA. The CDR3 loop reads CASSSIFGGRAGGVYNEQYF. CDR3 nucleotides: TGTGCCAGCAGCTCCATTTTCGGCGGGAGGGCCGGAGGGGTTTACAATGAGCAGTACTTC.

The table lists this clonotype with a few counts. The J gene is TRBJ2-1, the V gene TRBV19; D unclear. Germline CDR1 reads LNHDA; CDR2 reads SQIVND (reference sequence). This CDR3 is built from 14 residues. Between the trimmed V and J ends, which lost 0 bases and 7 bases, there was a span of 10 bases. The DNA of the CDR3 is TGTGCCAGTAGTATAGATCCAGCTAGGAATGAGCAGTTCTTC. Translating it yields CASSIDPARNEQFF. The whole variable domain, remainder taken from reference TRBV19 and TRBJ2-1, is DGGITQSPKYLFRKEGQNVTLSCEQNLNHDAMYWYRQDPGQGLRLIYYSQIVNDFQKGDIAEGYSVSREKKESFPLTVTSAQKNPTAFYLCASSIDPARNEQFFGPGTRLTVL.

V gene TRBV11-2 combines with J gene TRBJ2-2, with D uncertain. Germline V gene data show CDR1 as SGHAT and CDR2 as FQNNGV. The CDR3 is 13 amino acids. V lost 2 bases to trimming and J lost 3 bases, with 4 bases between them. The CDR3 reads CASSLRDTGELFF. The CDR3 DNA reads as TGTGCCAGCAGCTTAAGGGACACCGGGGAGCTGTTTTTT.

CDR3 sequence: CASSVNRGYEQYF. The CDR3, as DNA: TGCGCCAGCAGTGTGAACAGGGGTTACGAGCAGTACTTC. The rearrangement uses TRBV10-2 and TRBJ2-6; 7 bases are shared with TRBD1. The end of the DNA aligns better with TRBJ2-7, so the J call may be wrong. CDR1 and CDR2 from the germline V gene are WSHSY and SAAADI. There are 13 residues in the CDR3.

The chain carries TRBV7-2 and TRBJ2-1; 9 bases fit TRBD2. Germline V gene sequence: CDR1 SGHTA, CDR2 FQGNSA. This CDR3 contains 14 residues. V lost 3 bases, J lost 10 bases, and 7 bases stayed unmatched. CDR3 loop: CASSFLAGSREQFF. CDR3 coding DNA: TGTGCCAGCAGCTTCCTAGCGGGATCGAGGGAGCAGTTCTTC.

This clonotype was counted a few times. At one end, the junction sequence differs from germline, possibly due to a read error. DNA for the CDR3: TGTGCTAGCAGCCCAAGGGGGGACCTTCAAGAGACCCAGTACTTC. It specifies CASSPRGDLQETQYF. V is TRBV7-6 and J is TRBJ2-5; TRBD1 or TRBD2 may be the D gene (6 bases each). This CDR3 has 15 amino acids. Germline CDR1 SGHVS, CDR2 FNYEAQ.